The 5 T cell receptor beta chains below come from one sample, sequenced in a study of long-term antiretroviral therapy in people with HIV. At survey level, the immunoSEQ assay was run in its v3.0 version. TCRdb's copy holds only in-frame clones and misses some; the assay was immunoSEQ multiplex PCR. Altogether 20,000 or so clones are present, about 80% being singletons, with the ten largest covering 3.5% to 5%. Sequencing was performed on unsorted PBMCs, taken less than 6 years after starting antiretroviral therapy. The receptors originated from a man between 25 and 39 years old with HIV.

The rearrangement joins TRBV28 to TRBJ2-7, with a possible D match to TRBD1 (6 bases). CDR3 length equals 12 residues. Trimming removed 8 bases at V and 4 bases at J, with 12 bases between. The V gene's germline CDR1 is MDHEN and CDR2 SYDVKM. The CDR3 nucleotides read TGTGCCAGCGGAAGGACAGAATACGAGCAGTACTTC. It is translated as CASGRTEYEQYF. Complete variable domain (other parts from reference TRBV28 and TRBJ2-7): DVKVTQSSRYLVKRTGEKVFLECVQDMDHENMFWYRQDPGLGLRLIYFSYDVKMKEKGDIPEGYSVSREKKERFSLILESASTNQTSMYLCASGRTEYEQYFGPGTRLTVT.

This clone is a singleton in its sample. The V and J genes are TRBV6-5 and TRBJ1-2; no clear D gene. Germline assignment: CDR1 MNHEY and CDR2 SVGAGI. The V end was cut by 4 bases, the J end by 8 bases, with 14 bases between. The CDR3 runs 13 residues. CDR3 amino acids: CASSSGLSGGYTF. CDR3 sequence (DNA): TGTGCCAGCAGTTCGGGCCTATCGGGAGGCTACACCTTC.

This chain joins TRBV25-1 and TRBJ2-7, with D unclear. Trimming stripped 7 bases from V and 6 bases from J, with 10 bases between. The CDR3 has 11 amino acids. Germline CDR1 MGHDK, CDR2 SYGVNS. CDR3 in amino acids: CASMGSAEQYF. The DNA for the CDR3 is TGTGCCAGCATGGGATCTGCCGAGCAGTACTTC.

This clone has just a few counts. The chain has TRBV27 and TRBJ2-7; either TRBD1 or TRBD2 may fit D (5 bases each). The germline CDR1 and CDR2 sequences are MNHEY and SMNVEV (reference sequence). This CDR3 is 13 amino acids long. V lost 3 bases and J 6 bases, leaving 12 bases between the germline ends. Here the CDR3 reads CASSLDGTLEQYF. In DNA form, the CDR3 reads TGTGCCAGCAGTTTGGACGGGACCCTCGAGCAGTACTTC.

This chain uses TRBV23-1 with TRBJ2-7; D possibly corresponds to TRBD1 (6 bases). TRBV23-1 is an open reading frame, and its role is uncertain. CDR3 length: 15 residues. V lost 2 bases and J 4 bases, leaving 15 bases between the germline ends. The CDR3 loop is CASSQQLTGIYEQYF. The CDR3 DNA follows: TGCGCCAGCAGTCAACAGCTGACAGGAATATACGAGCAGTACTTC.